This T cell receptor (beta chain) was documented in a study of cytomegalovirus exposure and HLA in healthy donors. The PCR employed 60 Vbeta primers together with 13 Jbeta primers. The protocol was immunoSEQ multiplex PCR, while the TCRdb copy is restricted to in-frame clones and leaves out a portion. The sample lists 150,000 to 200,000 clones; 70% to 80% were seen once. A single count supports this clone. What it binds is unknown. The study's findings and limits: Overall, around 150 TCR beta chains were annotated as cytomegalovirus-associated. Follow-up analysis later connected one missense variant in DCLRE1C with trimming of TCR beta V- and J-genes.

Sequencing was carried out using PBMCs. The TCR sequence derives from a man aged 18-30 years in good health and CMV-seropositive.

In DNA form, the CDR3 reads TGTGCCAGCAGCCTTGGACAGGGAAGGGATGGCTACACCTTC. This gives the protein CASSLGQGRDGYTF. The chain has TRBV6-1 and TRBJ1-2, with 8 bases that match TRBD1. The CDR3 loop spans 14 amino acids. Trimming at V came to 6 bases and at J to 6 bases, leaving 9 bases not matched to a gene. Germline CDR1 is MNHNS and CDR2 is SASEGT.